This is a list of T cell receptor beta chains from one sample in a study of T cell repertoires in cytomegalovirus infection. These TCRs are of unknown antigen specificity. TCRdb fed the reads into MiXCR, producing one record per CDR3 protein. The data contain about 68,000 distinct CDR3 sequences, roughly 20% of them singletons. The source material was PBMCs, sequenced either directly or after in vitro stimulation (not recorded which). The receptors here all came from a human donor in good health (CMV status not recorded). Some clones in this sample may be carry-over from other donors' samples. Both conserved end residues are part of each CDR3. D genes are given only for firm matches. Clone size is shown for a subset of rows, as once, few, many or a class of expanded clone.

abundance	j_gene	d_gene	v_gene	CDR3nt	CDR3aa
-	TRBJ2-2	TRBD2	TRBV6-5	TGTGCCAGCACCCTTAGCGGGGGGGGATTTGGAACCACCGGGGAGCTGTTTTTT	CASTLSGGGFGTTGELFF
few	TRBJ1-2	-	TRBV20-1	TGCAGTGCTAGAGACAGGTCTAACTATGGCTACACCTTC	CSARDRSNYGYTF
-	TRBJ1-1	-	TRBV5-6	TGTGCCAGTGAGCTACTAATGAACACTGAAGCTTTCTTT	CASELLMNTEAFF
-	TRBJ2-3	-	TRBV7-6	TGTGCCAGCAGCATGGGACACCTTTCCACAGATACGCAGTATTTT	CASSMGHLSTDTQYF
few	TRBJ2-3	TRBD1	TRBV7-2	TGTGCCAGCAGCTTGCCACAGGGGAAGTCAGATACGCAGTATTTT	CASSLPQGKSDTQYF
many	TRBJ1-5	TRBD1	TRBV28	TGTGCCAGCAGTTTCTTATTCACAGGGGATCAGAATCAGCCCCAGCATTTT	CASSFLFTGDQNQPQHF
-	TRBJ1-1	TRBD1	TRBV5-6	TGTGCCAGCAGCATCCCACAGGGGGGGAACACTGAAGCTTTCTTT	CASSIPQGGNTEAFF
many	TRBJ2-7	-	TRBV7-2	TGTGCCAGCAGCTTAATCTACGAGCAGTACTTC	CASSLIYEQYF
-	TRBJ2-5	-	TRBV4-2	TGTGCCAGCAGCCAAGCTTTAGGAGGGAGTGGGGGAGAGACCCAGTACTTC	CASSQALGGSGGETQYF
few	TRBJ2-7	TRBD1	TRBV5-1	TGCGCCAGCAGCTTACCCGGGACAGGGTCCTACGAGCAGTACTTC	CASSLPGTGSYEQYF
few	TRBJ2-7	TRBD2	TRBV6-6	TGTGCCAGCAGTTACTCGGGAGGGCGCACGGCCGAGCAGTACTTC	CASSYSGGRTAEQYF
few	TRBJ2-1	-	TRBV15	TGTGCCACCAGCGTGGACAAGAATGAGCAGTTCTTC	CATSVDKNEQFF
-	TRBJ1-1	-	TRBV19	TGTGCCAGTAGTATAGGAGTAGTTGGGGCTGAAGCTTTCTTT	CASSIGVVGAEAFF
-	TRBJ1-1	TRBD1	TRBV10-3	TGTGCCATCGGGGCGGACAGGGGACTTGAAGCTTTCTTT	CAIGADRGLEAFF
once	TRBJ1-2	-	TRBV24-1	TGTGCCACCAGTGATTCCTACGGCTACACCTTC	CATSDSYGYTF
many	TRBJ1-1	TRBD1	TRBV6-1	TGTGCCAGCCACTGGACAGGGGGGGTGAACACTGAAGCTTTCTTT	CASHWTGGVNTEAFF
few	TRBJ1-1	-	TRBV24-1	TGTGCCACCAGTGCCAATGCCAACACTGAAGCTTTCTTT	CATSANANTEAFF
few	TRBJ2-1	TRBD2	TRBV20-1	TGCAGTGCTAGAGATTGGGCTAGCGGGAGGGGAGAGCAGTTCTTC	CSARDWASGRGEQFF
few	TRBJ1-2	-	TRBV4-1	TGCGCCAGCAGCCCGACGGGCGAAGTTAACTATGGCTACACCTTC	CASSPTGEVNYGYTF
-	TRBJ2-4	-	TRBV20-1	TGCAGTGCTAGAGGAACTGGGCATGTAGCCAAAAACATTCAGTACTTC	CSARGTGHVAKNIQYF
many	TRBJ2-1	-	TRBV7-2	TGTGCCAGCAGCTTAGCGGGCGGGGGCGCCTACAATGAGCAGTTCTTC	CASSLAGGGAYNEQFF
few	TRBJ1-6	TRBD1	TRBV4-3	TGCGCCAGCAGCCCCCCCTCCGGGACAGGGGGAAATTCACCCCTCCACTTT	CASSPPSGTGGNSPLHF
-	TRBJ2-2	-	TRBV5-4	TGTGCCAGCAGCTTACCCTATAGAGGGGAGCTGTTTTTT	CASSLPYRGELFF
-	TRBJ1-1	-	TRBV7-8	TGTGCCAGCAGCCAGCGGCGGGCGCGACCTGAAGCTTTCTTT	CASSQRRARPEAFF
many	TRBJ1-2	-	TRBV7-8	TGTGCCAGCAGCCCCAGGCGACGGGTCATATCTAACTATGGCTACACCTTC	CASSPRRRVISNYGYTF
few	TRBJ1-4	-	TRBV12-3/TRBV12-4	TGTGCCAGCAGCCGAGTCGCAGGGATTAATGAAAAACTGTTTTTT	CASSRVAGINEKLFF
-	TRBJ2-3	TRBD1	TRBV6-8	TGTGCCAGCAGTTACGGTGGACAGGGCGGAGATACGCAGTATTTT	CASSYGGQGGDTQYF
-	TRBJ2-3	TRBD2	TRBV2	TGTGCCAGCAAATTACTAGCGGGAGGGCCCCGGGATACGCAGTATTTT	CASKLLAGGPRDTQYF
many	TRBJ1-2	-	TRBV7-6	TGTGCCAGCAGCGCCACAGGGAACTATGGCTACACCTTC	CASSATGNYGYTF
-	TRBJ2-1	-	TRBV5-6	TGTGCCAGCAGCCTGGGAAACTACAATGAGCAGTTCTTC	CASSLGNYNEQFF
few	TRBJ1-4	-	TRBV28	TGTGCCAGCAGCCCGACGGGGGGCGCTTCCCCCGGGGCTAATGAAAAACTGTTTTTT	CASSPTGGASPGANEKLFF
many	TRBJ1-1	-	TRBV7-8	TGTGCCAGCAGCGGAGGGGGGGGGACCTCCGGCCCTGAAGCTTTCTTT	CASSGGGGTSGPEAFF
-	TRBJ2-7	TRBD2	TRBV14	TGTGCCAGCAGCCAAGATACTAGCGGAACCTACGAGCAGTACTTC	CASSQDTSGTYEQYF